This T cell receptor (beta chain) was sequenced during a study of EBV T-cell therapy then PD-1 blockade in nasopharyngeal carcinoma. Method: immunoSEQ multiplex PCR; TCRdb's copy keeps in-frame clones and lacks some. The repertoire consists of fewer than 25,000 clones, with about 80% occurring once and the leading ten covering roughly 30%. Specified treatment: AdE1-LMPpoly-expanded autologous EBV-specific T-cell therapy followed by anti-PD-1 nivolumab. In regard to this clone: Its target is not known.

Germline V gene lookup returns CDR1 LNHDA and CDR2 SQIVND (reference sequence). The CDR3 is 16 amino acids. Deletions cut 4 bases from V and 6 bases from J, with 18 bases between. The source is a man in his forties or fifties with nasopharyngeal carcinoma. Sample: CD8+ T cells from blood, taken around day 65 from a patient whose treatment included autologous EBV-specific T cells and nivolumab. V gene TRBV19 combines with J gene TRBJ1-4; D perhaps matches TRBD1 (6 bases). The CDR3 spells CASSTPPTGLDEKLFF. The CDR3 bases are TGTGCCAGTAGTACCCCCCCTACAGGGTTGGATGAAAAACTGTTTTTT.